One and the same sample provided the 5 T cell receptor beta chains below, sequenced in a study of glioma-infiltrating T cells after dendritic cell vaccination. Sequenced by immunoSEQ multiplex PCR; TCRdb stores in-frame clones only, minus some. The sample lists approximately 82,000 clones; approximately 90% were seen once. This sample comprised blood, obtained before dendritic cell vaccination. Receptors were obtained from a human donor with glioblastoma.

DNA for the CDR3: TGTGCCAGTAGTATAGGGACATCTTATACTGAAGCTTTCTTT. It specifies CASSIGTSYTEAFF. The chain links TRBV19 to TRBJ1-1; perhaps TRBD1 as D (5 bases). This CDR3 has 14 residues. V gave up 1 base and J gave up 5 bases, with 11 bases separating them. In germline, CDR1 is LNHDA, CDR2 SQIVND (reference sequence). The whole variable domain, filled in from reference TRBV19 and TRBJ1-1, reads DGGITQSPKYLFRKEGQNVTLSCEQNLNHDAMYWYRQDPGQGLRLIYYSQIVNDFQKGDIAEGYSVSREKKESFPLTVTSAQKNPTAFYLCASSIGTSYTEAFFGQGTRLTVV.

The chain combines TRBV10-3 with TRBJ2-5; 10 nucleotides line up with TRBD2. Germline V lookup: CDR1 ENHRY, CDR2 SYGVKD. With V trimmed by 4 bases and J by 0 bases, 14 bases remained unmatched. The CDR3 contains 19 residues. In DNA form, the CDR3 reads TGTGCCATCAGTGGGAGTGGGGCTAGCGGGGGACTAAACCAAGAGACCCAGTACTTC. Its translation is CAISGSGASGGLNQETQYF.

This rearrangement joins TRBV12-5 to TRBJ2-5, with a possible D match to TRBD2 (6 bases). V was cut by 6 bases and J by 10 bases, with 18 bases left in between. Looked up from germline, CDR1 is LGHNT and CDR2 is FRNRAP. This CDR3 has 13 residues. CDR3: CASGPRDSRDQYF. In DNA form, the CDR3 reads TGTGCTAGTGGACCCCGGGACTCCCGAGACCAGTACTTC.

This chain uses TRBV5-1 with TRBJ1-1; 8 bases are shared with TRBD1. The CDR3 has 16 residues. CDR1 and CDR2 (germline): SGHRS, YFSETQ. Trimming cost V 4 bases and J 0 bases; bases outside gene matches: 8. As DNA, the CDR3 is TGCGCCAGCAGCCCTAGACAGGGGCCCATGAACACTGAAGCTTTCTTT. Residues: CASSPRQGPMNTEAFF.

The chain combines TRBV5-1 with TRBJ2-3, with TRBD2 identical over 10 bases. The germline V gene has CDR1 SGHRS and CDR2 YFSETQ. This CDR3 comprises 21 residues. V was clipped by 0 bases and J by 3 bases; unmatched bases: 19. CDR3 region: CASSLDRGLAGALLQTDTQYF. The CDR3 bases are TGCGCCAGCAGCTTGGACAGGGGTCTAGCGGGGGCGCTTCTTCAAACAGATACGCAGTATTTT.